This entry lists 13 T cell receptor beta chains sequenced from one sample in a study of T cell responses to AZD1222 COVID-19 vaccine. Clones were read by immunoSEQ multiplex PCR, and TCRdb kept only the in-frame ones, dropping some. The table records roughly 120,000 clones, about 92% of them present only once. Sample: peripheral blood, taken on day 0 of AZD1222 vaccination. These TCRs come from an adult in good health.

The rearrangement links TRBV4-3 to TRBJ2-6; D perhaps matches TRBD1 (5 bases). The CDR3 contains 16 residues. Germline CDR1 LGHNA, CDR2 YSLEER. V was shortened by 0 bases and J by 1 base, with 7 bases between the two germline ends. The DNA of the CDR3 is TGCGCCAGCAGCCAAGAAACAGGTTCTGGGGCCAACGTCCTGACTTTC. Protein: CASSQETGSGANVLTF.

The CDR3 sequence: CASSLETDEQFF. The CDR3 coding sequence is TGTGCCAGCAGCTTAGAGACAGATGAGCAGTTCTTC. The V call is TRBV7-9, the J call TRBJ2-1, with D possibly TRBD1 on 5 matching bases. Trimming left V 1 base short and J 8 bases short, with 6 bases between. The germline V gene has CDR1 SEHNR and CDR2 FQNEAQ (reference sequence). The CDR3 has 12 amino acids.

The V call is TRBV24-1, the J call TRBJ1-2; TRBD1 matches at 8 bases. V dropped 4 bases and J dropped 5; count of bases not matched to a gene: 8. CDR1 and CDR2 from the germline V gene are KGHDR and SFDVKD. This CDR3 comprises 15 residues. CDR3 bases: TGTGCCACCAGTGAAAGCGCCGGGACAGGATATGGCTACACCTTC. It codes for CATSESAGTGYGYTF.

CDR3 sequence: CASSVDGQRTREQYF. In nucleotides, the CDR3 is TGTGCCAGCAGCGTAGATGGTCAAAGAACGAGGGAGCAGTACTTC. J is TRBJ2-7 and V is TRBV9, with unresolved D. The germline V gene encodes CDR1 SGDLS and CDR2 YYNGEE. The V gene lost 0 bases and the J gene lost 7 bases, with 17 bases spanning the gap. There are 15 residues in the CDR3.

V usage is TRBV4-3 and J usage is TRBJ1-6; D not resolved. The CDR3 has 19 residues. Between the trimmed V and J ends, which lost 0 bases and 0 bases, there was a span of 15 bases. The germline V gene has CDR1 LGHNA and CDR2 YSLEER. In DNA form, the CDR3 reads TGCGCCAGCAGCCAAGAAGACGGGCCCACGGGCTCCTATAATTCACCCCTCCACTTT. Protein sequence: CASSQEDGPTGSYNSPLHF.

This CDR3 reads CASSLRGTEAFF. The CDR3 coding sequence is TGTGCCAGCAGCTTACGGGGAACTGAAGCTTTCTTT. The chain joins TRBV11-2 to TRBJ1-1; no clear D gene. Germline V gene sequence: CDR1 SGHAT, CDR2 FQNNGV. The CDR3 has 12 amino acids. V was trimmed by 2 bases and J by 5 bases, leaving 6 bases between them.

This clone was picked up a small number of times. The chain combines TRBV6-5 with TRBJ2-7; TRBD2 agrees at 7 bases. The germline gives CDR1 MNHEY, CDR2 SVGAGI. V was clipped by 2 bases and J by 0 bases; unmatched bases: 4. The CDR3 spans 15 residues. This CDR3 is CASSYTSEASYEQYF. For the CDR3, the DNA is TGTGCCAGCAGTTACACTAGCGAGGCCTCCTACGAGCAGTACTTC.

On this clone: The sample carries other DNA sequences with the same CDR3. The rearrangement uses TRBV10-2 and TRBJ2-7, with unresolved D. CDR1 is WSHSY, CDR2 SAAADI, per germline. The CDR3 is 11 residues long. The V end lost 6 bases, the J end lost 1 base, and 4 bases lay between the germline ends. CDR3 bases: TGCGCCAGCAGCGTTTCCTACGAGCAGTACTTC. Amino acid sequence: CASSVSYEQYF.

V and J are TRBV24-1 and TRBJ2-5; 7 bases agree with TRBD1. Germline values: CDR1 KGHDR, CDR2 SFDVKD. V gave up 0 bases and J gave up 4 bases; unmatched junction bases: 7. The CDR3 spans 16 residues. CDR3 residues: CATSDLSRGFGETQYF. For the CDR3, the DNA is TGTGCCACCAGTGATTTGTCCAGGGGGTTTGGAGAGACCCAGTACTTC.

CDR3 sequence reads: CASGLVVGRGETQYF. The CDR3 region has the DNA TGTGCTAGTGGTTTGGTAGTGGGGAGGGGGGAGACCCAGTACTTC. The V and J genes are TRBV12-5 and TRBJ2-5; tentatively, D is TRBD2 (7 bases). V lost 0 bases and J lost 5, with 13 bases in between. Germline values: CDR1 LGHNT, CDR2 FRNRAP. The CDR3 consists of 15 residues.

The J gene is TRBJ2-3, the V gene TRBV10-3; D unclear. Trimming removed 2 bases at V and 4 bases at J, with 19 bases between. This CDR3 contains 17 residues. Germline V gene lookup returns CDR1 ENHRY and CDR2 SYGVKD. The CDR3 here is CAISEPEIKVQADTQYF. The CDR3, as DNA: TGTGCCATCAGTGAGCCGGAAATAAAGGTTCAGGCAGATACGCAGTATTTT.

In its sample, this clone was seen once. The rearrangement joins TRBV7-8 to TRBJ1-1; no reliable D call. Germline assignment: CDR1 SGHVS and CDR2 FQNEAQ. Trimming took 6 bases from V and 0 from J, leaving 11 bases between them. The CDR3 runs to 14 residues. This CDR3 reads CASSFRRVNTEAFF. The CDR3 bases are TGTGCCAGCAGTTTTAGGCGGGTGAACACTGAAGCTTTCTTT.

The chain links TRBV19 to TRBJ2-7; D may match TRBD1 or TRBD2 (5 bases each). Germline CDR1 LNHDA, CDR2 SQIVND (reference sequence). CDR3 length: 13 amino acids. Trimming pared 8 bases from V and 1 base from J, leaving 12 bases between. CDR3 protein: CASSPGPSYEQYF. For the CDR3, the DNA is TGTGCCAGTTCCCCGGGGCCTTCCTACGAGCAGTACTTC.